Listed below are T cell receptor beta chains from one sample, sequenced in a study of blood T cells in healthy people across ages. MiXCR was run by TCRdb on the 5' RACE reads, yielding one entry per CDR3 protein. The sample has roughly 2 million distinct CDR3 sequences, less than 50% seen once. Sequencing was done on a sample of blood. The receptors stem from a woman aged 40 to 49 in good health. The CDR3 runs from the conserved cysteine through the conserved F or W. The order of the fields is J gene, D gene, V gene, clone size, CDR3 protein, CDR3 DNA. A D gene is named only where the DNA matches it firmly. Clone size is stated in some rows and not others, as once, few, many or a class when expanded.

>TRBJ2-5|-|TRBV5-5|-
CASSLIGLTSGGETQYF
TGTGCCAGCAGCCTCATCGGACTAACCTCCGGTGGGGAGACCCAGTACTTC
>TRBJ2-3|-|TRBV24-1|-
CATMELDTQYF
TGTGCCACCATGGAGTTAGATACGCAGTATTTT
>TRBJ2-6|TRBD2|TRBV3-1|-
CASSQVGGSSGANVLTF
TGTGCCAGCAGCCAAGTCGGGGGGAGCTCTGGGGCCAACGTCCTGACTTTC
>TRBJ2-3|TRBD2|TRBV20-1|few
CSVAGDITDTQYF
TGCAGTGTAGCGGGAGATATCACAGATACGCAGTATTTT
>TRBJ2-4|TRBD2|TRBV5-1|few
CAISGGVVYPLQYF
TGCGCCATTTCGGGGGGGGTCGTGTACCCACTTCAGTACTTC
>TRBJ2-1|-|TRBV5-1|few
CASSLGRDIYEQFF
TGCGCCAGCAGCTTGGGACGGGACATCTATGAGCAGTTCTTC
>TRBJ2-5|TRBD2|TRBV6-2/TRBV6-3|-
CASSWTSGVETQYF
TGTGCCAGCAGCTGGACTAGCGGGGTAGAGACCCAGTACTTC
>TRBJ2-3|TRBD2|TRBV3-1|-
CASSERGGQDTQYF
TGTGCCAGCAGCGAGCGGGGGGGCCAGGATACGCAGTATTTT
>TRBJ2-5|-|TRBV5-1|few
CASSSDGLRTDPQETQYF
TGCGCCAGCAGCAGCGACGGGCTAAGGACAGACCCCCAAGAGACCCAGTACTTC
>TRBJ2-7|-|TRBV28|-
CASSLGSHGVYEQYF
TGTGCCAGCAGTCTCGGGTCTCATGGGGTCTACGAGCAGTACTTC
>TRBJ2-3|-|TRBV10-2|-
CASSEVASLTDTQYF
TGCGCCAGCAGTGAGGTGGCTTCCCTCACAGATACGCAGTATTTT
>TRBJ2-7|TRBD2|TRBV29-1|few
CSVELASGEYEQYF
TGCAGCGTTGAACTTGCTAGCGGGGAGTACGAGCAGTACTTC